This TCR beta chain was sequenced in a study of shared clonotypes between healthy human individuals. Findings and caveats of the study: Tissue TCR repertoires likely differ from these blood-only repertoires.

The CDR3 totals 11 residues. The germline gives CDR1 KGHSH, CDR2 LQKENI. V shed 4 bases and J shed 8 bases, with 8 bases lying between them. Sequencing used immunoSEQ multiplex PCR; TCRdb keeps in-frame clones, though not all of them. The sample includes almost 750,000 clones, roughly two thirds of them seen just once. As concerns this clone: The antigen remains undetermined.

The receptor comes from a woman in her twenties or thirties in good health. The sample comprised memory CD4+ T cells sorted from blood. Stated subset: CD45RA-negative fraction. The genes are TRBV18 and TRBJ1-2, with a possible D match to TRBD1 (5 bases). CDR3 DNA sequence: TGTGCCAGCTCACGGGACTTCGGCTACACCTTC. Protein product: CASSRDFGYTF.